The 13 T cell receptor beta chains reported below all come from one sample, sequenced in a study of blood T cell repertoires in COVID-19. Sequencing was performed with immunoSEQ multiplex PCR; in TCRdb, only in-frame clones are kept and a portion is missing. Of about 42,000 clones listed, 88% are singletons. Sequencing was performed on peripheral blood. The receptors here all came from a human donor in a cohort sampled during active COVID-19.

This clone was seen once. J is TRBJ1-1 and V is TRBV24-1, with no clear D. Germline V CDR1 and CDR2: KGHDR, SFDVKD. CDR3 length: 15 amino acids. The V and J ends lost 7 bases and 1 base respectively, with 15 bases between them. The CDR3 DNA follows: TGTGCCACCAGCCCCCCCTTTGGAGGGAACACTGAAGCTTTCTTT. Amino acid sequence: CATSPPFGGNTEAFF.

The chain carries TRBV28 and TRBJ1-5, with D perhaps matching TRBD1 (5 bases). This CDR3 contains 14 residues. Looked up from germline, CDR1 is MDHEN and CDR2 is SYDVKM. V was shortened by 5 bases and J by 7 bases, with 15 bases between the two germline ends. CDR3 loop: CASSIGAGIQPQHF. The CDR3 bases are TGTGCCAGCAGTATAGGGGCAGGGATCCAGCCCCAGCATTTT.

The chain has TRBV28 and TRBJ2-1; 9 positions agree with TRBD2. With V trimmed by 9 bases and J by 9 bases, 6 bases remained unmatched. Per germline, CDR1 MDHEN and CDR2 SYDVKM. The CDR3 is 12 residues long. The CDR3 sequence is CASSGSWFEQFF. Written as DNA, the CDR3 is TGTGCCAGTAGCGGGAGTTGGTTTGAGCAGTTCTTC.

The gene calls are TRBV6-5 and TRBJ1-6, with 9 bases matching TRBD1. There are 14 residues in the CDR3. J gave up 11 bases and V 6 bases, and 8 bases lay outside the gene matches. Per the germline V gene, CDR1 is MNHEY and CDR2 is SVGAGI. CDR3 DNA: TGTGCCAGCAGAGTTGACAGGGGGTCTCCACCCCTCCACTTT. This codes for CASRVDRGSPPLHF.

The chain combines TRBV4-3 with TRBJ1-1; tentatively, D is TRBD1 (6 bases). The V gene's germline CDR1 is LGHNA and CDR2 YSLEER. The CDR3 contains 16 residues. The V end lost 1 base, the J end lost 1 base, and 13 bases lay between the germline ends. The CDR3 loop is CASSQVRGAGNTEAFF. Written as DNA, the CDR3 is TGCGCCAGCAGCCAAGTCCGGGGGGCGGGGAACACTGAAGCTTTCTTT.

J is TRBJ1-6 and V is TRBV6-6, with 8 bases that match TRBD1. V shed 5 bases, J shed 0 bases, and the junction held 15 bases outside the gene matches. Germline V CDR1 and CDR2: MNHNY, SVGAGI (reference sequence). The CDR3 has 20 residues. DNA for the CDR3: TGTGCCAGCAGTCGTGGACAGGGCGGGGTATTTTCCTCCTATAATTCACCCCTCCACTTT. Translating it yields CASSRGQGGVFSSYNSPLHF.

This clone was found a few times. The chain has TRBV14 and TRBJ2-5; D may be TRBD1 (5 bases). From germline, CDR1 is SGHDN and CDR2 FVKESK. Trimming cost V 1 base and J 6 bases, with 6 bases left between them. This CDR3 has 12 residues. The CDR3 nucleotides are TGTGCCAGCAGCCAAGCAGGGAAGACCCAGTACTTC. Translated: CASSQAGKTQYF. The full variable domain, in which reference TRBV14 and TRBJ2-5 provide the parts outside the CDR3, is EAGVTQFPSHSVIEKGQTVTLRCDPISGHDNLYWYRRVMGKEIKFLLHFVKESKQDESGMPNNRFLAERTGGTYSTLKVQPAELEDSGVYFCASSQAGKTQYFGPGTRLLVL.

This clone appeared once. This rearrangement joins TRBV4-2 to TRBJ2-5; 11 positions match TRBD1. The CDR3 is 15 amino acids. Germline values: CDR1 LGHNA, CDR2 YNFKEQ. The V gene end was trimmed by 6 bases and the J gene end by 4 bases; junction bases not matched to a gene: 7. CDR3 in amino acids: CASRQDRGLRETQYF. The CDR3 coding sequence is TGTGCCAGCAGACAGGACAGGGGGCTTCGAGAGACCCAGTACTTC.

In DNA form, the CDR3 reads TGTGCCAGTAGTATGCCGGGGACTGAAGCTTTCTTT. Its protein is CASSMPGTEAFF. The chain couples TRBV19 to TRBJ1-1; D not resolved. Germline V gives CDR1 LNHDA, CDR2 SQIVND (reference sequence). CDR3 length: 12 amino acids. Trimming took 3 bases from V and 5 from J, leaving 7 bases between them. Drawing the rest from reference TRBV19 and TRBJ1-1, the complete variable domain is DGGITQSPKYLFRKEGQNVTLSCEQNLNHDAMYWYRQDPGQGLRLIYYSQIVNDFQKGDIAEGYSVSREKKESFPLTVTSAQKNPTAFYLCASSMPGTEAFFGQGTRLTVV.

In DNA, the CDR3 is TGTGCCAGCAGAGGAAATGGACATGTGTTTTTT. This gives the protein CASRGNGHVFF. The chain carries TRBV2 and TRBJ1-4; D might be TRBD1 (5 bases). Germline CDR1 and CDR2: SNHLY and FYNNEI. Trimming stripped 6 bases from V and 15 bases from J, with 14 bases between. The CDR3 length is 11 residues.

V is TRBV5-1 and J is TRBJ1-4; 8 positions agree with TRBD1. Germline lookup yields CDR1 SGHRS and CDR2 YFSETQ. This CDR3 is built from 16 residues. The V segment lost 0 bases and the J segment 7 bases; nucleotides outside the gene matches: 8. CDR3 sequence: CASSLGGTGDSEKLFF. The CDR3 DNA reads TGCGCCAGCAGCTTGGGTGGGACAGGAGACTCTGAAAAACTGTTTTTT.

The chain employs TRBV19 and TRBJ2-7, with TRBD1 matching over 7 bases. J was trimmed by 7 bases and V by 3 bases; bases with no gene match: 6. This CDR3 comprises 13 residues. CDR1 and CDR2 from the germline V gene are LNHDA and SQIVND (reference sequence). The CDR3 loop reads CASSIVTGREQYF. The CDR3, as DNA: TGTGCCAGTAGTATCGTGACAGGGCGAGAGCAGTACTTC. Supplemented by reference TRBV19 and TRBJ2-7, the full variable domain reads DGGITQSPKYLFRKEGQNVTLSCEQNLNHDAMYWYRQDPGQGLRLIYYSQIVNDFQKGDIAEGYSVSREKKESFPLTVTSAQKNPTAFYLCASSIVTGREQYFGPGTRLTVT.

The chain employs TRBV19 and TRBJ1-1; the match to TRBD1 covers 9 bases. Germline CDR1 and CDR2: LNHDA and SQIVND (reference sequence). J gave up 0 bases and V 9 bases, and 5 bases lay outside the gene matches. The length of the CDR3 is 14 residues. The CDR3 DNA sequence: TGTGCCAGCGGGACAGGGAGGTTGAACACTGAAGCTTTCTTT. Translating it yields CASGTGRLNTEAFF.